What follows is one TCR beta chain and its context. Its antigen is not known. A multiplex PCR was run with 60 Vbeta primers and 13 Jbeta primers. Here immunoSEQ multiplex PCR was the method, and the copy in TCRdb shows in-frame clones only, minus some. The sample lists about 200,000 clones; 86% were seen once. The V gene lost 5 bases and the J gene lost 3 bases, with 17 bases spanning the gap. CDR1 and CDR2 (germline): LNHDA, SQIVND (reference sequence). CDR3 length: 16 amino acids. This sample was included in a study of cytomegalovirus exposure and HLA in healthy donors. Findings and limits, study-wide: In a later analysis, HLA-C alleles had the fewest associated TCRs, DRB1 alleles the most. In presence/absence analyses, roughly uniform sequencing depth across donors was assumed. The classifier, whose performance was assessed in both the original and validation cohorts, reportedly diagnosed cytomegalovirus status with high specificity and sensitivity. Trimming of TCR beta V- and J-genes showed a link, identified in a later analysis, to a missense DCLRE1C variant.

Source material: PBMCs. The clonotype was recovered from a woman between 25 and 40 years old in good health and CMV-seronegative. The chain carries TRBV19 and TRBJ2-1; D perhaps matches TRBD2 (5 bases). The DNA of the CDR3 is TGTGCCAGTAGTTCCCGTGAAGCGGAACACTACAATGAGCAGTTCTTC. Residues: CASSSREAEHYNEQFF.